This is a list of T cell receptor beta chains from one sample in a study of shared clonotypes between healthy human individuals. Using immunoSEQ multiplex PCR, the repertoire was profiled, and TCRdb retains in-frame clones only, with some absent. The sample shows about 2.1 million clones, just over 90% of them seen only once. The sequenced material came from naive CD8+ T cells from PBMCs. Receptors were obtained from a man younger than 30 in good health. Some clones in this sample may be carry-over from other donors' samples. CDR3s include the opening cysteine and the closing phenylalanine or tryptophan. Each record gives: D gene, V gene, J gene, clone size, CDR3 protein, CDR3 DNA. A D gene is named only where the DNA matches it firmly. Where a row states a size, it is once, few, many or the class of an expanded clone; other rows omit it.

D gene: -
V gene: TRBV19
J gene: TRBJ2-3
clone size: -
CDR3 protein: CATRTASTDTQYF
CDR3 DNA: TGTGCCACGAGGACAGCTAGCACAGATACGCAGTATTTT

D gene: -
V gene: TRBV5-1
J gene: TRBJ2-1
clone size: once
CDR3 protein: CASSAPGAVYNEQFF
CDR3 DNA: TGCGCCAGCAGCGCGCCAGGGGCAGTCTACAATGAGCAGTTCTTC

D gene: TRBD1
V gene: TRBV27
J gene: TRBJ1-4
clone size: -
CDR3 protein: CASSSDRGDEKLFF
CDR3 DNA: TGTGCCAGCAGTTCTGACAGGGGGGACGAAAAACTGTTTTTT

D gene: TRBD1
V gene: TRBV9
J gene: TRBJ1-1
clone size: -
CDR3 protein: CASSVGDRGRVNTEAFF
CDR3 DNA: TGTGCCAGCAGCGTAGGGGACAGGGGTCGGGTGAACACTGAAGCTTTCTTT

D gene: -
V gene: TRBV6-6
J gene: TRBJ2-7
clone size: -
CDR3 protein: CASSYFPAYEQYF
CDR3 DNA: TGTGCCAGCAGTTACTTCCCCGCCTACGAGCAGTACTTC

D gene: -
V gene: TRBV27
J gene: TRBJ1-5
clone size: -
CDR3 protein: CASKGGYSNQPQHF
CDR3 DNA: TGTGCCAGCAAGGGAGGTTATAGCAATCAGCCCCAGCATTTT

D gene: TRBD2
V gene: TRBV4-3
J gene: TRBJ2-7
clone size: -
CDR3 protein: CASSQGATSGGYEQYF
CDR3 DNA: TGCGCCAGCAGCCAAGGGGCAACTAGCGGGGGCTACGAGCAGTACTTC

D gene: -
V gene: TRBV6-5
J gene: TRBJ2-7
clone size: -
CDR3 protein: CASSTGENEQYF
CDR3 DNA: TGTGCCAGCAGTACAGGAGAAAACGAGCAGTACTTC

D gene: -
V gene: TRBV27
J gene: TRBJ1-2
clone size: -
CDR3 protein: CASSLFPPTYGYTF
CDR3 DNA: TGTGCCAGCAGTTTATTTCCCCCTACCTATGGCTACACCTTC

D gene: -
V gene: TRBV7-6
J gene: TRBJ1-5
clone size: -
CDR3 protein: CASSPRGGDQPQHF
CDR3 DNA: TGTGCCAGCAGCCCTAGGGGAGGCGATCAGCCCCAGCATTTT

D gene: -
V gene: TRBV5-1
J gene: TRBJ1-2
clone size: -
CDR3 protein: CASSTWTASNYGYTF
CDR3 DNA: TGCGCCAGCAGCACCTGGACAGCGTCTAACTATGGCTACACCTTC

D gene: -
V gene: TRBV27
J gene: TRBJ1-4
clone size: -
CDR3 protein: CASSMGQGGYDEKLFF
CDR3 DNA: TGTGCCAGCAGTATGGGACAAGGAGGGTATGATGAAAAACTGTTTTTT

D gene: TRBD1
V gene: TRBV9
J gene: TRBJ1-1
clone size: -
CDR3 protein: CASSPPGQGYTEAFF
CDR3 DNA: TGTGCCAGCAGCCCACCGGGACAGGGGTACACTGAAGCTTTCTTT

D gene: TRBD1
V gene: TRBV27
J gene: TRBJ1-1
clone size: -
CDR3 protein: CASRTTGTGFPEAFF
CDR3 DNA: TGTGCCAGCAGGACGACCGGGACAGGGTTCCCTGAAGCTTTCTTT

D gene: TRBD1
V gene: TRBV7-2
J gene: TRBJ1-5
clone size: -
CDR3 protein: CASSQTTGSNQPQHF
CDR3 DNA: TGTGCCAGCAGCCAAACGACAGGGTCAAATCAGCCCCAGCATTTT

D gene: -
V gene: TRBV5-6
J gene: TRBJ2-2
clone size: -
CDR3 protein: CASSLGPGELFF
CDR3 DNA: TGTGCCAGCAGCTTGGGTCCCGGGGAGCTGTTTTTT

D gene: -
V gene: TRBV7-8
J gene: TRBJ1-2
clone size: -
CDR3 protein: CASSSPGGAGGGYTF
CDR3 DNA: TGTGCCAGCAGCTCCCCCGGGGGGGCCGGAGGGGGCTACACCTTC

D gene: -
V gene: TRBV6-6
J gene: TRBJ2-7
clone size: -
CDR3 protein: CASSYLRQASSEQYF
CDR3 DNA: TGTGCCAGCAGTTACCTTAGACAGGCGTCCTCCGAGCAGTACTTC

D gene: TRBD1
V gene: TRBV7-2
J gene: TRBJ1-1
clone size: -
CDR3 protein: CASSSRGQGNTEAFF
CDR3 DNA: TGTGCCAGCAGCTCGCGGGGACAGGGGAACACTGAAGCTTTCTTT

D gene: -
V gene: TRBV7-8
J gene: TRBJ2-2
clone size: -
CDR3 protein: CASSLVRPANTGELFF
CDR3 DNA: TGTGCCAGCAGCTTAGTCCGCCCGGCAAACACCGGGGAGCTGTTTTTT

D gene: TRBD1
V gene: TRBV19
J gene: TRBJ2-7
clone size: once
CDR3 protein: CATLDRAVEEQYF
CDR3 DNA: TGTGCCACTCTAGACAGGGCGGTAGAAGAGCAGTACTTC

D gene: TRBD1
V gene: TRBV27
J gene: TRBJ1-2
clone size: -
CDR3 protein: CASSSLEQGMAGYTF
CDR3 DNA: TGTGCCAGCAGTTCCCTCGAACAGGGGATGGCTGGCTACACCTTC

D gene: -
V gene: TRBV30
J gene: TRBJ2-7
clone size: -
CDR3 protein: CAWTPPTGGLNQYF
CDR3 DNA: TGTGCCTGGACTCCACCCACGGGCGGCCTGAATCAGTACTTC

D gene: -
V gene: TRBV19
J gene: TRBJ1-5
clone size: -
CDR3 protein: CAIDAGNQPQHF
CDR3 DNA: TGTGCCATCGATGCGGGCAATCAGCCCCAGCATTTT

D gene: TRBD2
V gene: TRBV28
J gene: TRBJ2-1
clone size: -
CDR3 protein: CATSKTSGYNEQFF
CDR3 DNA: TGTGCCACCTCGAAGACTAGCGGGTACAATGAGCAGTTCTTC

D gene: -
V gene: TRBV7-9
J gene: TRBJ2-1
clone size: -
CDR3 protein: CASSSDSEQFF
CDR3 DNA: TGTGCCAGCAGCTCCGATTCCGAGCAGTTCTTC

D gene: -
V gene: TRBV29-1
J gene: TRBJ2-4
clone size: -
CDR3 protein: CSVEGGRETKNIQYF
CDR3 DNA: TGCAGCGTTGAAGGGGGACGGGAAACCAAAAACATTCAGTACTTC

D gene: -
V gene: TRBV6-1
J gene: TRBJ1-5
clone size: -
CDR3 protein: CASSERDPTGFHQPQHF
CDR3 DNA: TGTGCCAGCAGTGAACGGGATCCGACGGGGTTCCATCAGCCCCAGCATTTT

D gene: -
V gene: TRBV9
J gene: TRBJ2-5
clone size: -
CDR3 protein: CASSVEGLETQYF
CDR3 DNA: TGTGCCAGCAGCGTAGAGGGGTTGGAGACCCAGTACTTC

D gene: -
V gene: TRBV20-1
J gene: TRBJ1-2
clone size: -
CDR3 protein: CSASGPYGYTF
CDR3 DNA: TGCAGTGCTAGTGGTCCCTATGGCTACACCTTC

D gene: -
V gene: TRBV5-1
J gene: TRBJ2-1
clone size: -
CDR3 protein: CASSLARVGPRNEQFF
CDR3 DNA: TGCGCCAGCAGCTTGGCTAGGGTGGGCCCTCGCAATGAGCAGTTCTTC

D gene: TRBD1
V gene: TRBV27
J gene: TRBJ2-7
clone size: -
CDR3 protein: CASSFTGTGLHEQYF
CDR3 DNA: TGTGCCAGCAGCTTTACCGGGACAGGGCTCCACGAGCAGTACTTC

D gene: TRBD2
V gene: TRBV5-6
J gene: TRBJ2-5
clone size: -
CDR3 protein: CASSLERKTSGRQETQYF
CDR3 DNA: TGTGCCAGCAGCTTGGAACGAAAGACTAGCGGGAGACAAGAGACCCAGTACTTC

D gene: -
V gene: TRBV11-1
J gene: TRBJ2-6
clone size: -
CDR3 protein: CASSLGRTATGANVLTF
CDR3 DNA: TGTGCCAGCAGCCTCGGTCGGACCGCTACGGGGGCCAACGTCCTGACTTTC

D gene: -
V gene: TRBV6-5
J gene: TRBJ2-7
clone size: -
CDR3 protein: CASSYSGLRHEQYF
CDR3 DNA: TGTGCCAGCAGTTACTCGGGACTTCGTCACGAGCAGTACTTC

D gene: TRBD1
V gene: TRBV10-3
J gene: TRBJ1-3
clone size: -
CDR3 protein: CAISPSITGGAGNTIYF
CDR3 DNA: TGTGCCATCAGCCCGAGTATTACAGGGGGAGCTGGAAACACCATATATTTT

D gene: -
V gene: TRBV4-1
J gene: TRBJ2-2
clone size: -
CDR3 protein: CASSPRGSGELFF
CDR3 DNA: TGCGCCAGCAGCCCCCGGGGATCCGGGGAGCTGTTTTTT

D gene: -
V gene: TRBV19
J gene: TRBJ2-5
clone size: -
CDR3 protein: CASRSWGVEETQYF
CDR3 DNA: TGTGCCAGCCGGAGTTGGGGGGTAGAAGAGACCCAGTACTTC

D gene: TRBD1
V gene: TRBV7-8
J gene: TRBJ2-5
clone size: -
CDR3 protein: CASSFSRGQETQYF
CDR3 DNA: TGTGCCAGCAGCTTCTCCAGGGGGCAAGAGACCCAGTACTTC

D gene: -
V gene: TRBV11-2
J gene: TRBJ1-4
clone size: once
CDR3 protein: CASKGTANEKLFF
CDR3 DNA: TGTGCCAGCAAAGGGACGGCTAATGAAAAACTGTTTTTT

D gene: -
V gene: TRBV10-3
J gene: TRBJ2-2
clone size: -
CDR3 protein: CAISESSAVAWAGELFF
CDR3 DNA: TGTGCCATCAGTGAGTCTAGTGCGGTCGCTTGGGCCGGGGAGCTGTTTTTT

D gene: TRBD1
V gene: TRBV10-3
J gene: TRBJ1-2
clone size: -
CDR3 protein: CATWTPQGALYGYTF
CDR3 DNA: TGTGCCACCTGGACCCCACAGGGGGCCCTCTATGGCTACACCTTC

D gene: -
V gene: TRBV7-8
J gene: TRBJ1-4
clone size: -
CDR3 protein: CASQTGRVLNEKLFF
CDR3 DNA: TGTGCCAGCCAAACAGGGCGAGTCCTAAATGAAAAACTGTTTTTT

D gene: TRBD2
V gene: TRBV27
J gene: TRBJ2-5
clone size: -
CDR3 protein: CAAGEETQYF
CDR3 DNA: TGTGCAGCGGGGGAAGAGACCCAGTACTTC

D gene: -
V gene: TRBV7-9
J gene: TRBJ2-7
clone size: -
CDR3 protein: CASSPPGHYEQYF
CDR3 DNA: TGTGCCAGCAGCCCCCCAGGCCACTACGAGCAGTACTTC